Below are 27 T cell receptor beta chains sequenced from a single sample in a study of immune cell composition in non-small cell lung cancer. TCRdb's table, derived via immunoSEQ multiplex PCR, lists solely in-frame clones and lacks some. Seen here are over 850 clones, 69% observed once, and the top ten hold about 67%. The sequencing input was lung tumor tissue. These receptors were taken from a human donor with non-small cell lung cancer.

This clone was detected only a few times. The V and J genes are TRBV6-6 and TRBJ1-2; D may be TRBD1 (5 bases). With 8 bases removed from V and 7 bases from J, the gap between germline ends came to 17 bases. Germline V gene sequence: CDR1 MNHNY, CDR2 SVGAGI (reference sequence). The CDR3 is 13 amino acids. In nucleotides, the CDR3 is TGTGCCAGCGGTCGATGGGGGGTAGGTGGCTACACCTTC. This codes for CASGRWGVGGYTF.

DNA of the CDR3: TGTGCCAGCAGCTTCCCAGGGGTCTTGGAGACCCAGTACTTC. It yields the protein CASSFPGVLETQYF. J is TRBJ2-5 and V is TRBV11-2; D may be TRBD1 (6 bases). The CDR3 sequence is 14 residues long. CDR1 and CDR2 (germline): SGHAT, FQNNGV. V was trimmed by 3 bases and J by 5 bases, leaving 13 bases between them. The full variable domain, with the rest looked up from reference TRBV11-2 and TRBJ2-5, is EAGVAQSPRYKIIEKRQSVAFWCNPISGHATLYWYQQILGQGPKLLIQFQNNGVVDDSQLPKDRFSAERLKGVDSTLKIQPAKLEDSAVYLCASSFPGVLETQYFGPGTRLLVL.

J is TRBJ2-1 and V is TRBV6-1; a possible D gene is TRBD2 (6 bases). The CDR3 loop spans 12 amino acids. Germline V lookup: CDR1 MNHNS, CDR2 SASEGT. V was trimmed by 6 bases and J by 15 bases, leaving 18 bases between them. CDR3 DNA: TGTGCCAGCAGGGGGCCAAAGAGCGGGTCGTTCTTC. It codes for CASRGPKSGSFF.

This clone appeared once. The sample holds other DNA sequences that translate to the same CDR3. The V gene is TRBV28, the J gene TRBJ1-6, with a tentative D call TRBD1 (5 bases). Germline V CDR1 and CDR2: MDHEN, SYDVKM. V was shortened by 6 bases and J by 1 base, with 7 bases between the two germline ends. The CDR3 sequence is 14 residues long. CDR3 residues: CASSGQSYNSPLHF. For the CDR3, the DNA is TGTGCCAGCAGCGGACAATCCTATAATTCACCCCTCCACTTT.

This chain uses TRBV27 with TRBJ2-1; 12 bases map to TRBD2. This CDR3 spans 15 amino acids. Germline V gene lookup returns CDR1 MNHEY and CDR2 SMNVEV (reference sequence). Trimming at V came to 7 bases and at J to 8 bases, leaving 9 bases not matched to a gene. CDR3 nucleotides: TGTGCCAGCACCTCGACTAGCGGGAGAGTTGATGAGCAGTTCTTC. It translates to CASTSTSGRVDEQFF.

The CDR3 coding sequence is TGTGCCAGCACCTCGGGGACAGTAGCACCCGGGGAGCTGTTTTTT. Translating it yields CASTSGTVAPGELFF. The chain joins TRBV2 to TRBJ2-2, with TRBD1 identical over 7 bases. The CDR3 is made up of 15 amino acids. The germline gives CDR1 SNHLY, CDR2 FYNNEI. V dropped 7 bases and J dropped 6; count of bases not matched to a gene: 11.

The chain joins TRBV19 to TRBJ1-1; D ambiguous. Per germline, CDR1 LNHDA and CDR2 SQIVND (reference sequence). V lost 0 bases and J 5 bases, leaving 10 bases between the germline ends. The CDR3 has 14 residues. CDR3 loop: CASSIDPISTEAFF. DNA for the CDR3: TGTGCCAGTAGTATAGATCCTATAAGTACTGAAGCTTTCTTT. The full variable domain, completed using reference TRBV19 and TRBJ1-1, is DGGITQSPKYLFRKEGQNVTLSCEQNLNHDAMYWYRQDPGQGLRLIYYSQIVNDFQKGDIAEGYSVSREKKESFPLTVTSAQKNPTAFYLCASSIDPISTEAFFGQGTRLTVV.

V is TRBV6-5 and J is TRBJ1-2; TRBD1 matches at 8 bases. V shed 5 bases and J 6 bases; nucleotides not matched to a gene: 8. CDR3 length: 14 residues. CDR1 and CDR2 from the germline V gene are MNHEY and SVGAGI. Written as DNA, the CDR3 is TGTGCCAGCAGTACACAGGGGGGGGGTAATGGCTACACCTTC. This sequence encodes CASSTQGGGNGYTF.

This clone was counted between two and nine times. V is TRBV4-1 and J is TRBJ1-1; TRBD1 matches at 9 bases. The CDR3 is 14 residues long. Germline V CDR1 and CDR2: MGHRA, YSYEKL. J gave up 5 bases and V 2 bases, and 3 bases lay outside the gene matches. The CDR3 bases are TGCGCCAGCAGCCAACCGACAGGGGGTACTGAAGCTTTCTTT. Translated, it gives CASSQPTGGTEAFF.

The rearrangement uses TRBV2 and TRBJ2-2; 10 bases are a match to TRBD1. The V gene end was trimmed by 4 bases and the J gene end by 10 bases; junction bases not matched to a gene: 9. This CDR3 has 15 amino acids. Germline lookup yields CDR1 SNHLY and CDR2 FYNNEI. Here the CDR3 reads CASSAGPGQGMELFF. In DNA form, the CDR3 reads TGTGCCAGCAGTGCCGGCCCGGGACAGGGGATGGAGCTGTTTTTT. The full variable domain, in which reference TRBV2 and TRBJ2-2 provide the parts outside the CDR3, is EPEVTQTPSHQVTQMGQEVILRCVPISNHLYFYWYRQILGQKVEFLVSFYNNEISEKSEIFDDQFSVERPDGSNFTLKIRSTKLEDSAMYFCASSAGPGQGMELFFGEGSRLTVL.

This clone occurred once. J is TRBJ2-3 and V is TRBV7-3; TRBD2 matches 8 bases. Germline V gene lookup returns CDR1 SGHTA and CDR2 FQGTGA. J lost 0 bases, V lost 4 bases, and 6 bases had no gene match. The CDR3 consists of 16 residues. As DNA, the CDR3 is TGTGCCAGCAGCTCGCACGGGGGGGGAAGCACAGATACGCAGTATTTT. This encodes CASSSHGGGSTDTQYF.

The chain joins TRBV7-2 to TRBJ1-1; D gene unclear. This CDR3 contains 15 residues. Trimming took off 4 bases at V and 2 bases at J, with 14 bases between the two ends. Germline V CDR1 and CDR2: SGHTA, FQGNSA. CDR3 amino acids: CASSSSRRTNTEAFF. CDR3 bases: TGTGCCAGCAGCTCCTCAAGACGGACTAACACTGAAGCTTTCTTT. The full variable domain, with the rest looked up from reference TRBV7-2 and TRBJ1-1, is GAGVSQSPSNKVTEKGKDVELRCDPISGHTALYWYRQSLGQGLEFLIYFQGNSAPDKSGLPSDRFSAERTGGSVSTLTIQRTQQEDSAVYLCASSSSRRTNTEAFFGQGTRLTVV.

The rearrangement uses TRBV6-5 and TRBJ2-7; 7 bases agree with TRBD2. Germline CDR1 and CDR2: MNHEY and SVGAGI. This CDR3 spans 13 amino acids. V dropped 7 bases and J dropped 2; count of bases not matched to a gene: 5. The CDR3 loop reads CASKRGGAYEQYF. In DNA form, the CDR3 reads TGTGCCAGCAAGAGGGGAGGGGCCTACGAGCAGTACTTC.

J is TRBJ2-1 and V is TRBV13; perhaps TRBD1 as D (6 bases). The V end was cut by 3 bases, the J end by 7 bases, with 16 bases between. CDR1 is PRHDT, CDR2 FYEKMQ, per germline (reference sequence). This CDR3 comprises 15 residues. This CDR3 reads CASSFGRGGENEQFF. The CDR3 region has the DNA TGTGCCAGCAGCTTTGGGAGAGGGGGTGAGAATGAGCAGTTCTTC.

V usage is TRBV6-6 and J usage is TRBJ2-7, with D perhaps TRBD2 (5 bases). Germline V CDR1 and CDR2: MNHNY, SVGAGI (reference sequence). CDR3 length: 14 residues. Trimming left V 0 bases short and J 3 bases short, with 9 bases between. CDR3 DNA: TGTGCCAGCAGTTACTCACGGGCGGGCTACGAGCAGTACTTC. This encodes CASSYSRAGYEQYF.

J is TRBJ2-1 and V is TRBV19; 12 nucleotides align to TRBD2. CDR1 and CDR2 from the germline V gene are LNHDA and SQIVND (reference sequence). J gave up 7 bases and V 3 bases, and 7 bases lay outside the gene matches. CDR3 length: 16 residues. This CDR3 reads CASSIKVGTSGNEQFF. The CDR3 DNA sequence: TGTGCCAGTAGTATTAAGGTGGGGACTAGCGGGAATGAGCAGTTCTTC.

This chain joins TRBV6-6 and TRBJ1-2; 8 nucleotides line up with TRBD1. CDR3 length: 16 amino acids. Trimming cost V 4 bases and J 4 bases; bases outside gene matches: 11. Looked up from germline, CDR1 is MNHNY and CDR2 is SVGAGI (reference sequence). The CDR3 loop is CASSLGYGQGLYGYTF. The CDR3 DNA reads TGTGCCAGCAGTTTAGGGTACGGACAGGGACTCTATGGCTACACCTTC.

This clone was counted only a few times. V gene TRBV5-1 combines with J gene TRBJ1-4; D is perhaps TRBD1 (6 bases). CDR1 SGHRS and CDR2 YFSETQ come from the germline V gene. This CDR3 is built from 14 residues. V dropped 0 bases and J dropped 8 bases, with 11 bases sitting between them. CDR3 loop: CASSLGRGREKLFF. The CDR3 coding sequence is TGCGCCAGCAGCTTGGGCAGGGGACGGGAAAAACTGTTTTTT.

The rearrangement links TRBV5-1 to TRBJ2-7; 9 nucleotides line up with TRBD1. V dropped 3 bases and J dropped 4; count of bases not matched to a gene: 14. The CDR3 consists of 17 residues. CDR1 and CDR2 (germline): SGHRS, YFSETQ. The CDR3 DNA reads TGCGCCAGCAGCTCCGGACCTCCGGGACAGGGTTCGTACGAGCAGTACTTC. It translates to CASSSGPPGQGSYEQYF.

DNA of the CDR3: TGTGCCAGCAGCTCGGGACAAAGGGAAGCTTTCTTT. It translates to CASSSGQREAFF. The chain uses TRBV11-1 and TRBJ1-1, with a weak D call TRBD1 (6 bases). The CDR3 contains 12 residues. CDR1 SGHAT and CDR2 FQDESV come from the germline V gene (reference sequence). V was shortened by 4 bases and J by 8 bases, with 11 bases between the two germline ends.

This CDR3 reads CASTLEATGGTNEQYF. CDR3 sequence (DNA): TGTGCCAGCACCCTAGAGGCGACAGGGGGTACGAACGAGCAGTACTTC. This sequence joins TRBV7-6 and TRBJ2-7; 9 bases match TRBD1. Losses at the gene ends were 7 bases for V and 5 bases for J; bases not matched to a gene: 15. Germline V lookup: CDR1 SGHVS, CDR2 FNYEAQ. The CDR3 is 16 amino acids.

This clone was seen only once. For the CDR3, the DNA is TGTGCCAGCAGCCGAGCCCTTGCGGGGTTGGCATCAGATACGCAGTATTTT. This codes for CASSRALAGLASDTQYF. The chain joins TRBV4-2 to TRBJ2-3, with a possible D match to TRBD2 (6 bases). This CDR3 has 17 amino acids. Trimming took 4 bases from V and 4 from J, leaving 21 bases between them. The germline gives CDR1 LGHNA, CDR2 YNFKEQ.

V and J are TRBV7-2 and TRBJ1-4; 9 positions match TRBD1. CDR3 size: 17 residues. Unmatched junction bases numbered 15, after V lost 5 bases and J lost 8 bases. From germline, CDR1 is SGHTA and CDR2 FQGNSA. The CDR3 sequence: CASSVTGTGHSGEKLFF. The CDR3 DNA reads as TGTGCCAGCAGCGTTACCGGGACAGGGCATTCCGGGGAAAAACTGTTTTTT.

The chain employs TRBV5-1 and TRBJ1-1; 7 nucleotides line up with TRBD1. Germline V gene sequence: CDR1 SGHRS, CDR2 YFSETQ. CDR3 size: 15 residues. V trimming: 3 bases; J trimming: 0 bases; junction bases outside the gene matches: 5. CDR3: CASSSVQGLNTEAFF. For the CDR3, the DNA is TGCGCCAGCAGCTCGGTACAGGGGTTGAACACTGAAGCTTTCTTT.

This chain uses TRBV13 with TRBJ2-3; D possibly corresponds to TRBD2 (6 bases). Germline V gene sequence: CDR1 PRHDT, CDR2 FYEKMQ (reference sequence). This CDR3 region has 19 residues. Between the trimmed V and J ends, which lost 0 bases and 4 bases, there was a span of 23 bases. The CDR3 region has the DNA TGTGCCAGCAGCTTAGGCCTTGGGTCAGGGACTTCGAGGGCAGATACGCAGTATTTT. Protein product: CASSLGLGSGTSRADTQYF.

The CDR3 is CASSDSDSGSKQYF. CDR3 nucleotides: TGTGCCAGCAGTGATTCGGATAGCGGGAGCAAGCAGTACTTC. The chain employs TRBV6-1 and TRBJ2-7, with TRBD2 matching 9 bases. Per the germline V gene, CDR1 is MNHNS and CDR2 is SASEGT. The CDR3 covers 14 residues. J lost 8 bases, V lost 3 bases, and 8 bases had no gene match.

The chain joins TRBV27 to TRBJ2-2; 7 bases fit TRBD2. Germline V gene lookup returns CDR1 MNHEY and CDR2 SMNVEV (reference sequence). Unmatched junction bases numbered 8, after V lost 7 bases and J lost 3 bases. The CDR3 is 15 amino acids. CDR3: CASKERLADTGELFF. The CDR3 DNA reads TGTGCCAGCAAGGAGAGGCTAGCGGACACCGGGGAGCTGTTTTTT.